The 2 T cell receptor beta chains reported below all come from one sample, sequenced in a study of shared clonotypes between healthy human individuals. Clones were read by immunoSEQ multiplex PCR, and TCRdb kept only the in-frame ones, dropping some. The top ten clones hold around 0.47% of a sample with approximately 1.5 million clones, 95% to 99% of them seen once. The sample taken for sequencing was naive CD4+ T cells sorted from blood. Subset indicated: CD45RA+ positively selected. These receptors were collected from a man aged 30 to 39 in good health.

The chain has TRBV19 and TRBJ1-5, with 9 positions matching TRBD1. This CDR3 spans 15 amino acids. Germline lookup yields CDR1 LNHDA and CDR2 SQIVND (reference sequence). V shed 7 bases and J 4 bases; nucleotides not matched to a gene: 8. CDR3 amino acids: CASTPGQGLNQPQHF. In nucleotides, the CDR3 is TGTGCCAGTACACCGGGACAGGGATTAAATCAGCCCCAGCATTTT.

The CDR3 DNA reads TGTGCCATCAGGACAGGGGGCGCGGACACTGAAGCTTTCTTT. Residues: CAIRTGGADTEAFF. This rearrangement joins TRBV10-3 to TRBJ1-1, with 10 bases identical to TRBD1. The ends lost 6 bases at V and 3 bases at J; junction bases unmatched: 4. The CDR3 sequence is 14 residues long. CDR1 and CDR2 (germline): ENHRY, SYGVKD.